The clone carrying this T cell receptor (beta chain) occurred many times. The sample belongs to a study of identical twins. From the 5' RACE reads, TCRdb called clonotypes with MiXCR, one entry per CDR3 protein. The sample includes fewer than 650,000 distinct CDR3 sequences, roughly 9.5% of them seen just once. This CDR3 is built from 14 residues. Germline trimming cut 3 bases from V and 4 bases from J; bases unmatched to any gene: 3. Germline V CDR1 and CDR2: DFQATT, SNEGSKA (reference sequence). The same specimen was also included in a second study, on yellow fever vaccine responses in identical twins.

J is TRBJ2-7 and V is TRBV20-1; 13 nucleotides line up with TRBD2. This receptor was obtained from a woman in her late teens or twenties in good health. Sequencing used PBMCs. The CDR3 here is CSASLGLAGYEQYF. The DNA of the CDR3 is TGCAGTGCTAGCCTGGGACTAGCGGGATACGAGCAGTACTTC.